These T cell receptor beta chains were read from a single sample in a study of cytomegalovirus exposure and HLA in healthy donors. Repertoires were generated with immunoSEQ multiplex PCR, while TCRdb's copy carries only in-frame clones and drops some. The sample records 150,000 or so clones, 65% to 80% being singletons. The sequenced material came from PBMCs. These receptors all come from a female donor in good health and CMV-seronegative. Both conserved end residues are part of each CDR3. A D gene is named only where the DNA matches it firmly. Size is stated for part of the rows, as once, few or many counts, or as a class when the clone is expanded.

. | TRBJ1-5 | TRBV18 | . | TGTGCCAGCTCACCAGGGGGGAGTAATCAGCCCCAGCATTTT | CASSPGGSNQPQHF
. | TRBJ1-3 | TRBV6-5 | . | TGTGCCAGCAGTTACTCGAGTCTCACCCAGGCCATATATTTT | CASSYSSLTQAIYF
TRBD2 | TRBJ2-3 | TRBV4-2 | . | TGTGCCAGCAGCCAAGCCACGGGACTAGCGGGGGGAGATACGCAGTATTTT | CASSQATGLAGGDTQYF
. | TRBJ1-5 | TRBV30 | . | TGTGCCTGGAGTACACGGGGGGGAAATCAGCCCCAGCATTTT | CAWSTRGGNQPQHF
. | TRBJ1-2 | TRBV20-1 | . | TGCAGTGCTCAGGATAACTATGGCTACACCTTC | CSAQDNYGYTF
. | TRBJ2-4 | TRBV2 | . | TGTGCCAGCAGTCTTGGACTTGTAAACATTCAGTACTTC | CASSLGLVNIQYF
. | TRBJ1-6 | TRBV7-2 | . | TGTGCCAGCAGCTTGGCCAGGGGTGACTCACCCCTCCACTTT | CASSLARGDSPLHF
. | TRBJ1-5 | TRBV2 | once | TGTGCCAGCAGCTGGACATCAGCTAGCAATCAGCCCCAGCATTTT | CASSWTSASNQPQHF
TRBD2 | TRBJ2-5 | TRBV4-2 | . | TGTGCCAGCAGCCATCCCGGGACTAGAGGGGAGACCCAGTACTTC | CASSHPGTRGETQYF
. | TRBJ1-1 | TRBV5-1 | . | TGCGCCAGCAGCTCAACAGGGCCGAACACTGAAGCTTTCTTT | CASSSTGPNTEAFF
. | TRBJ1-3 | TRBV6-1 | once | TGTGCCCCTCCCCCGGTTCGCTCTGGAAACACCATATATTTT | CAPPPVRSGNTIYF
TRBD2 | TRBJ2-1 | TRBV29-1 | . | TGCAGCGTTGGAGCGAGCGGGGGCTCCTACAATGAGCAGTTCTTC | CSVGASGGSYNEQFF
TRBD2 | TRBJ2-1 | TRBV9 | . | TGTGCCAGCAGCGTAGGGGCTAGCGGGAGAGCCTACAATGAGCAGTTCTTC | CASSVGASGRAYNEQFF
TRBD2 | TRBJ2-1 | TRBV2 | . | TGTGCCAGCAGCTCGCTTAGCGGGAGAGTCTACAATGAGCAGTTCTTC | CASSSLSGRVYNEQFF
. | TRBJ2-6 | TRBV6-1 | . | TGTGCCAGCAGGTCTTTATCTGGGGCCAACGTCCTGACTTTC | CASRSLSGANVLTF
. | TRBJ2-7 | TRBV5-4 | . | TGTGCCAGCAGCTTGGAGGACAGCTCCTACGAGCAGTACTTC | CASSLEDSSYEQYF
. | TRBJ2-1 | TRBV5-1 | . | TGCGCCAGCTCTCTTTCGGGACTGTACAATGAGCAGTTCTTC | CASSLSGLYNEQFF